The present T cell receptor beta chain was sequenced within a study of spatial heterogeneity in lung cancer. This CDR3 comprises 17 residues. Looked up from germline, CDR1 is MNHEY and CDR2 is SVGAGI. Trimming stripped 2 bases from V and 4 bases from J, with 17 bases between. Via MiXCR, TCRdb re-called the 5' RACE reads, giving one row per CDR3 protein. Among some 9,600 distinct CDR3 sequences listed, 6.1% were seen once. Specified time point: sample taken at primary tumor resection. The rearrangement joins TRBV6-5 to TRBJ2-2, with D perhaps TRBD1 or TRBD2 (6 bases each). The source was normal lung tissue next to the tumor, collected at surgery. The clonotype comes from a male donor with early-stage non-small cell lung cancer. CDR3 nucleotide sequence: TGTGCCAGCAGTTACCCCCCGGGGGCGAGGGGCACCGGGGAGCTGTTTTTT. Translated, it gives CASSYPPGARGTGELFF.